This TCR beta chain originates from a study of T-cell memory formation after mild COVID-19. Turning to the study itself: Across donors, TCR clusters were largely donor specific.

General study findings and limits: The authors left the SARS-CoV-2 specificity of second-wave clones peaking on day 37 unconfirmed. From day 15 to 85, contracting clones were balanced between CD4 and CD8, whereas later expanders leaned toward CD4+.

This clonotype was seen many times. Its antigen is unknown. TCRdb re-derived calls from the 5' RACE reads in MiXCR, one entry per CDR3 protein. The table records around 250,000 distinct CDR3 sequences, approximately 9% of them present only once. V lost 3 bases and J lost 6, with 10 bases in between. There are 13 residues in the CDR3. The V gene's germline CDR1 is LGHNA and CDR2 YSLEER. The clonotype originates from a man in his late teens or twenties who had mild COVID-19 (a few samples of this study predate the infection). Cell type and time point are not known. What was sequenced was PBMCs or a T cell subset sorted from them (not recorded which). The V and J genes are TRBV4-3 and TRBJ2-3; no clear D gene. CDR3 bases: TGCGCCAGCAGCCAGACCATAAGCGATACGCAGTATTTT. Protein sequence: CASSQTISDTQYF.